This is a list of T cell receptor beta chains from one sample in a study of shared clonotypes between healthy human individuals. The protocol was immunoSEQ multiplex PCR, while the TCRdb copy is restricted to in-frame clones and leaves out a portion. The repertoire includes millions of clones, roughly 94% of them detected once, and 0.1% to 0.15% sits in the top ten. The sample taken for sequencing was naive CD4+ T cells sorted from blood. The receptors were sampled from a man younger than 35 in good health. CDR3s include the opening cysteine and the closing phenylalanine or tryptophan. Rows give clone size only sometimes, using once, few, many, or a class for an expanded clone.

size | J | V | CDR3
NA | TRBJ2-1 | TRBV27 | CASSSRLAGGRYNEQFF
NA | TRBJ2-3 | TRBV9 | CASSPLAGLGTDTQYF
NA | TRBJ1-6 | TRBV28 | CASSSSGRAYNSPLHF
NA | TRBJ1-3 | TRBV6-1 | CASSIKGNTIYF
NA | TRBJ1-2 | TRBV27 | CASSPWTGENYGYTF
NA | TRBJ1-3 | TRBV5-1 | CASSGGAAEISGNTIYF
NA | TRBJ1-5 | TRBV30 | CAWSVGWDWSNQPQHF
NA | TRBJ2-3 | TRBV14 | CASSLYGHPDTQYF
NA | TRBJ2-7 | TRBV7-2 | CASTPQGSYEQYF
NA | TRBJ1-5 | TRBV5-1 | CASSPTGTGGFQPQHF
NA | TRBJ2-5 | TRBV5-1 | CASSLLGTGVRTQYF
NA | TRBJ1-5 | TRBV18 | CASSPGGGRGQPQHF
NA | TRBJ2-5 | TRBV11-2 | CASSRESPPETQYF
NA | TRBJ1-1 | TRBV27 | CASSRDRGVMNTEAFF
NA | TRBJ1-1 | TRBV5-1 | CASSEQGGGTEAFF
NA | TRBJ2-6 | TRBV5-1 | CASRASPGANVLTF
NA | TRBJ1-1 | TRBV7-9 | CASRQRTGSNTEAFF
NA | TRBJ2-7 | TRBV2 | CASKMDRGLYEQYF
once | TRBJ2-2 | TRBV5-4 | CASSGRDKANTGELFF
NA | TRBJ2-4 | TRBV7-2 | CASSQKRLAADLAKNIQYF
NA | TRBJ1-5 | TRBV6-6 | CASSYSAINQPQHF
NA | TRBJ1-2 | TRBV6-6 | CASSSQGPDGYTF
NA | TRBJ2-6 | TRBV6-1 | CASSARQIKNSGANVLTF
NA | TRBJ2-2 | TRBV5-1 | CASSLEGWTGELFF
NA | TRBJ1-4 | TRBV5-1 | CASSLSGRFSSEKLFF
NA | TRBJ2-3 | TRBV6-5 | CASHGTSTDTQYF
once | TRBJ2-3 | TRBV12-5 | CASGPAGGPPDTQYF
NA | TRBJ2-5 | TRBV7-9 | CASSLGTGLETQYF
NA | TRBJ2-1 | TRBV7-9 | CASSPPLAGGSNEQFF
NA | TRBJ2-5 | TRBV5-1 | CASSLPSGDQETQYF
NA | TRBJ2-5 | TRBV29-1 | CSVGDSGGRQETQYF
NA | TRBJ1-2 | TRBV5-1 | CASRQSGTGGASGYTF
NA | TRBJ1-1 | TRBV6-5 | CASSELGQLNTEAFF
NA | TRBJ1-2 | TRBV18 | CASSLGQGDGYTF
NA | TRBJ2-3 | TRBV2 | CASRNEGGISTDTQYF
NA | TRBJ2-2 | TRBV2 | CASSYSRLAGGPGTGELFF
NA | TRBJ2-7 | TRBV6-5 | CASSGGQGGEQYF
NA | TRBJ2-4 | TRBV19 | CASSGTGGNIQYF
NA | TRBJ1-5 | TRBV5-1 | CASTLSGQSNQPQHF
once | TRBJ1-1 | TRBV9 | CASSVTGGTTEAFF